The 18 T cell receptor beta chains listed next were all sequenced from one sample in a study of control samples from healthy donors and cancer patients (dated by TCRdb to 2020 to 2022). Libraries were constructed by the immunoSEQ multiplex PCR assay. TCRdb's version of the immuneACCESS table is confined to in-frame rearrangements and falls short of the full clone set. An unresolved V gene accounts for under half of the shortfall where checked; the remainder is of unknown origin. Here the sample has 130,000 to 150,000 clones; approximately 90% occur a single time. The ten largest clones take up roughly 8.4% of the sample. Sequencing was performed on blood. These receptors were collected from a woman aged 30 to 39 in good health.

This clone was counted once. The V and J genes are TRBV3-1 (or the pseudogene TRBV3-2) and TRBJ1-1; the match to TRBD1 covers 7 bases. Per the germline V gene, CDR1 is LGHDT and CDR2 is YNNKEL (reference sequence). This CDR3 region has 12 residues. Trimming cost V 0 bases and J 11 bases; bases outside gene matches: 3. The CDR3 here is CASSQETGFAFF. The CDR3, as DNA: TGTGCCAGCAGCCAAGAGACAGGGTTCGCTTTCTTT.

V is TRBV11-1 and J is TRBJ1-3, with D unresolved. The CDR3 runs 15 residues. Germline CDR1 SGHAT, CDR2 FQDESV (reference sequence). V was shortened by 5 bases and J by 0 bases, with 11 bases between the two germline ends. CDR3 residues: CASSRSGSSGNTIYF. Written as DNA, the CDR3 is TGTGCCAGCAGCCGATCGGGGAGCTCTGGAAACACCATATATTTT. Together with reference TRBV11-1 and TRBJ1-3, the CDR3 gives the full variable domain: EAEVAQSPRYKITEKSQAVAFWCDPISGHATLYWYRQILGQGPELLVQFQDESVVDDSQLPKDRFSAERLKGVDSTLKIQPAELGDSAMYLCASSRSGSSGNTIYFGEGSWLTVV.

The J gene is TRBJ1-4, the V gene TRBV29-1; D is undetermined. The V gene's germline CDR1 is SQVTM and CDR2 ANQGSEA. The CDR3 is made up of 12 amino acids. Trimming took 7 bases from V and 3 from J, leaving 9 bases between them. In nucleotides, the CDR3 is TGCAGCGGAGGGCTGGCTAATGAAAAACTGTTTTTT. Translated: CSGGLANEKLFF.

The rearrangement uses TRBV4-2 and TRBJ1-2; no clear D. V was cut by 0 bases and J by 1 base, with 9 bases left in between. CDR1 LGHNA and CDR2 YNFKEQ come from the germline V gene. The CDR3 has 15 residues. Written as DNA, the CDR3 is TGTGCCAGCAGCCAAGATCTTAGCGATAACTATGGCTACACCTTC. It codes for CASSQDLSDNYGYTF.

This chain uses TRBV11-2 with TRBJ2-1; a weak D match, TRBD2 (5 bases). The germline V gene encodes CDR1 SGHAT and CDR2 FQNNGV. Between the trimmed V and J ends, which lost 4 bases and 12 bases, there was a span of 13 bases. The CDR3 runs 12 residues. The CDR3 DNA is TGTGCCAGCAGCTCGACACTAGTCCCGCAGTTCTTC. Its protein is CASSSTLVPQFF.

The chain employs TRBV19 and TRBJ1-2, with TRBD1 identical over 8 bases. Germline V lookup: CDR1 LNHDA, CDR2 SQIVND (reference sequence). The CDR3 sequence is 13 residues long. V shed 6 bases, J shed 7 bases, and the junction held 7 bases outside the gene matches. The CDR3 nucleotides are TGTGCCAGTAGGTTGGACAGGGTGCGTGGCTACACCTTC. It specifies CASRLDRVRGYTF.

The chain combines TRBV11-3 with TRBJ2-1; 8 nucleotides agree with TRBD2. Germline V gives CDR1 SGHNT, CDR2 YENEEA. CDR3 length equals 16 residues. Trimming took 0 bases from V and 5 from J; bases not matched to a gene: 6. Written as DNA, the CDR3 is TGTGCCAGCAGCTTAGATCTCGGGGGGGCAAACAATGAGCAGTTCTTC. Its translation is CASSLDLGGANNEQFF. The variable domain in full, completed from reference TRBV11-3 and TRBJ2-1, reads EAGVVQSPRYKIIEKKQPVAFWCNPISGHNTLYWYLQNLGQGPELLIRYENEEAVDDSQLPKDRFSAERLKGVDSTLKIQPAELGDSAVYLCASSLDLGGANNEQFFGPGTRLTVL.

The gene calls are TRBV2 and TRBJ2-7, with D unresolved. CDR1 SNHLY and CDR2 FYNNEI come from the germline V gene. Trimming took off 7 bases at V and 0 bases at J, with 13 bases between the two ends. The CDR3 contains 14 residues. CDR3 region: CASIPTRSSYEQYF. For the CDR3, the DNA is TGTGCCAGCATTCCGACGAGGAGCTCCTACGAGCAGTACTTC.

Only one count was recorded for this clone. The chain links TRBV4-2 to TRBJ2-3; D gene unclear. Trimming pared 2 bases from V and 1 base from J, leaving 4 bases between. Germline CDR1 is LGHNA and CDR2 is YNFKEQ. The CDR3 contains 13 residues. The CDR3 DNA sequence: TGTGCCAGCAGCCAACTCCGCACAGATACGCAGTATTTT. Translation gives CASSQLRTDTQYF.

This clone was recorded once. The chain has TRBV2 and TRBJ1-5; D is unresolved. CDR1 and CDR2 from the germline V gene are SNHLY and FYNNEI. The CDR3 is made up of 15 amino acids. Trimming took off 2 bases at V and 0 bases at J, with 8 bases between the two ends. CDR3 nucleotide sequence: TGTGCCAGCAGTGAACGAGGATATAGCAATCAGCCCCAGCATTTT. This translates into CASSERGYSNQPQHF.

The V gene is TRBV5-1, the J gene TRBJ1-1; tentative D call: TRBD1 (5 bases). CDR3 size: 14 residues. Germline V gene lookup returns CDR1 SGHRS and CDR2 YFSETQ. The V gene lost 4 bases and the J gene lost 0 bases, with 10 bases spanning the gap. The CDR3: CASSQGRVNTEAFF. The CDR3 DNA sequence: TGCGCCAGCAGCCAGGGACGGGTGAACACTGAAGCTTTCTTT.

This clone was detected a few times. The chain carries TRBV7-9 and TRBJ1-1, with 8 bases lining up with TRBD1. Germline CDR1 SEHNR, CDR2 FQNEAQ (reference sequence). CDR3 size: 15 residues. J lost 2 bases, V lost 5 bases, and 7 bases had no gene match. CDR3 bases: TGTGCCAGCAGCCCACAGGGACAGGACAACACTGAAGCTTTCTTT. Amino acids: CASSPQGQDNTEAFF.

This clone has more than one count but fewer than ten. The V and J genes are TRBV3-1 (or the pseudogene TRBV3-2) and TRBJ1-1; TRBD1 agrees at 7 bases. J was trimmed by 0 bases and V by 4 bases; bases with no gene match: 5. This CDR3 is built from 15 residues. In germline, CDR1 is LGHDT, CDR2 YNNKEL (reference sequence). CDR3 loop: CASSLHRGLNTEAFF. As DNA, the CDR3 is TGTGCCAGCAGCCTCCACAGGGGATTGAACACTGAAGCTTTCTTT.

The chain joins TRBV7-2 to TRBJ1-5; maybe TRBD1 (5 bases). Trimming took off 4 bases at V and 0 bases at J, with 7 bases between the two ends. This CDR3 comprises 14 residues. Germline CDR1 is SGHTA and CDR2 is FQGNSA. CDR3 sequence: CASSWQGSNQPQHF. CDR3 DNA: TGTGCCAGCAGCTGGCAGGGTAGCAATCAGCCCCAGCATTTT. The variable domain in full, with the rest retrieved from reference TRBV7-2 and TRBJ1-5, is GAGVSQSPSNKVTEKGKDVELRCDPISGHTALYWYRQSLGQGLEFLIYFQGNSAPDKSGLPSDRFSAERTGGSVSTLTIQRTQQEDSAVYLCASSWQGSNQPQHFGDGTRLSIL.

This clone was seen once. V usage is TRBV28 and J usage is TRBJ2-3; 8 nucleotides match TRBD1. V gave up 7 bases and J gave up 1 base; unmatched junction bases: 7. Looked up from germline, CDR1 is MDHEN and CDR2 is SYDVKM. This CDR3 contains 15 residues. Here the CDR3 reads CASTLTGVRTDTQYF. DNA of the CDR3: TGTGCCAGCACCCTGACAGGGGTCCGCACAGATACGCAGTATTTT.

This clone was seen a single time. The chain carries TRBV18 and TRBJ1-3, with TRBD1 as a possible D gene (5 bases). The CDR3 runs 14 residues. Germline V CDR1 and CDR2: KGHSH, LQKENI. V was shortened by 6 bases and J by 5 bases, with 14 bases between the two germline ends. The CDR3 coding sequence is TGTGCCAGCTCTCCGGGGGACGGAAGAAACACCATATATTTT. Residues: CASSPGDGRNTIYF.

The chain is built from TRBV19 and TRBJ2-5; no definite D call. V dropped 1 base and J dropped 2 bases, with 17 bases sitting between them. Germline CDR1 LNHDA, CDR2 SQIVND (reference sequence). The CDR3 extends over 17 amino acids. CDR3 loop: CASSIGHHPAQQETQYF. CDR3 bases: TGTGCCAGTAGTATAGGCCACCATCCAGCGCAGCAAGAGACCCAGTACTTC.

The V call is TRBV5-6, the J call TRBJ2-5; the D is unclear. This CDR3 region has 14 residues. The V end lost 0 bases, the J end lost 1 base, and 7 bases lay between the germline ends. Germline V CDR1 and CDR2: SGHDT, YYEEEE. The CDR3 bases are TGTGCCAGCAGCTTGGGATCCACCCAAGAGACCCAGTACTTC. The encoded protein is CASSLGSTQETQYF. The full variable domain, its missing parts supplied by reference TRBV5-6 and TRBJ2-5, is DAGVTQSPTHLIKTRGQQVTLRCSPKSGHDTVSWYQQALGQGPQFIFQYYEEEERQRGNFPDRFSGHQFPNYSSELNVNALLLGDSALYLCASSLGSTQETQYFGPGTRLLVL.